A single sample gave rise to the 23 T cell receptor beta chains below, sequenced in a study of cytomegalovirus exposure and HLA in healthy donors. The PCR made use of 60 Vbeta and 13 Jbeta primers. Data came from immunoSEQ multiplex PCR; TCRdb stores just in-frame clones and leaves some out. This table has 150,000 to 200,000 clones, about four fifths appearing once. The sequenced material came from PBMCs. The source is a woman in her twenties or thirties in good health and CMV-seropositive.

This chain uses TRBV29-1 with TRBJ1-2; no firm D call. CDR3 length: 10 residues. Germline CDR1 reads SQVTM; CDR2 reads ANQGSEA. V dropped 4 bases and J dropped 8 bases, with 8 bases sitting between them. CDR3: CSVATEGYTF. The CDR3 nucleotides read TGCAGCGTTGCAACAGAAGGCTACACCTTC.

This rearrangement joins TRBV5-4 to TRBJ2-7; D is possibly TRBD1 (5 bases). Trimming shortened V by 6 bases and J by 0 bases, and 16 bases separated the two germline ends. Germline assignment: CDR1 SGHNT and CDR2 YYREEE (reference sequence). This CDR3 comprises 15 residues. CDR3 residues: CASTVVGVHSYEQYF. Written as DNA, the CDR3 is TGTGCCAGCACCGTCGTAGGGGTGCACTCCTACGAGCAGTACTTC. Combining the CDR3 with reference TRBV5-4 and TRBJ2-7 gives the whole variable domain ETGVTQSPTHLIKTRGQQVTLRCSSQSGHNTVSWYQQALGQGPQFIFQYYREEENGRGNFPPRFSGLQFPNYSSELNVNALELDDSALYLCASTVVGVHSYEQYFGPGTRLTVT.

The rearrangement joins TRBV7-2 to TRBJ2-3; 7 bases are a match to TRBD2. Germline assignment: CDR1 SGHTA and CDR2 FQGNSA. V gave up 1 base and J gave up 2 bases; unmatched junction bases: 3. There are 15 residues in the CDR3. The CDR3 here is CASSLVGLNTDTQYF. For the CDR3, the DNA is TGTGCCAGCAGCTTAGTGGGACTAAACACAGATACGCAGTATTTT.

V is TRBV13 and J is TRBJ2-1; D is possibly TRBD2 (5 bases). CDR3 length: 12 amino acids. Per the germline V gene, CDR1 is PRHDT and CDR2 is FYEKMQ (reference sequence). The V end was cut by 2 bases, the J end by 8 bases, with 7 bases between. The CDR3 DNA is TGTGCCAGCAGCTTAAGAGCGGATGAGCAGTTCTTC. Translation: CASSLRADEQFF.

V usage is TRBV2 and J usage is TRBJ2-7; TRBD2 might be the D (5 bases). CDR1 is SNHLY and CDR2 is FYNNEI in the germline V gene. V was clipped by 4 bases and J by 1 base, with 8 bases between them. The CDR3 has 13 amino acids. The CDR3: CASSGLASYEQYF. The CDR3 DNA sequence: TGTGCCAGCAGTGGCTTAGCGTCCTACGAGCAGTACTTC. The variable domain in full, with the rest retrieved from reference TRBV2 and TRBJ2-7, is EPEVTQTPSHQVTQMGQEVILRCVPISNHLYFYWYRQILGQKVEFLVSFYNNEISEKSEIFDDQFSVERPDGSNFTLKIRSTKLEDSAMYFCASSGLASYEQYFGPGTRLTVT.

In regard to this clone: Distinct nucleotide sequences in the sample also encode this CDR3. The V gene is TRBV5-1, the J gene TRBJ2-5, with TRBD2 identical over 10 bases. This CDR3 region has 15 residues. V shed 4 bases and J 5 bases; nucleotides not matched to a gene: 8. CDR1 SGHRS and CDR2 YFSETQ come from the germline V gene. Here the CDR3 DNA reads TGCGCCAGCAGCACGCTAGCGGGAGATGGGGAGACCCAGTACTTC. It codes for CASSTLAGDGETQYF.

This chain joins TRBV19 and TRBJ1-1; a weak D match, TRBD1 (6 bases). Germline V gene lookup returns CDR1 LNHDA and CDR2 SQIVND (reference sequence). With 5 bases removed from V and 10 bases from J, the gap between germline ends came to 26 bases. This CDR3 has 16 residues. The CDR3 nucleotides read TGTGCCAGTAGTGAGACAGGTCGAGCTGCAAGTCCGGGAGCTTTCTTT. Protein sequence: CASSETGRAASPGAFF.

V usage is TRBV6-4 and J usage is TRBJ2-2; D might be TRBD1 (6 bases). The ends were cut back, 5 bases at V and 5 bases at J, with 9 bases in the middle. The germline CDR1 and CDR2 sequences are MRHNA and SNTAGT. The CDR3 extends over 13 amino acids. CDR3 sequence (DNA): TGTGCCAGCAGTCAGGGGTCGACCGGGGAGCTGTTTTTT. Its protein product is CASSQGSTGELFF.

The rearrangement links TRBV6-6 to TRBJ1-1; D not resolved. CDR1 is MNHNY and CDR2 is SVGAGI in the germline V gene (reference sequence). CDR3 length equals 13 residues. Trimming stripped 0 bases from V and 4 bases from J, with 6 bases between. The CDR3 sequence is CASSYSPRTEAFF. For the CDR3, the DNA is TGTGCCAGCAGTTACTCCCCTCGCACTGAAGCTTTCTTT.

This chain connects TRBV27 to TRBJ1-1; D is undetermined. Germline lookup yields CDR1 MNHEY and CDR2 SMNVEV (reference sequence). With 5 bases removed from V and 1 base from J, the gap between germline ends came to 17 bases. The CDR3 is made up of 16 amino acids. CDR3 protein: CASSPGRGYTNTEAFF. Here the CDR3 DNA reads TGTGCCAGCAGTCCCGGACGGGGATACACGAACACTGAAGCTTTCTTT.

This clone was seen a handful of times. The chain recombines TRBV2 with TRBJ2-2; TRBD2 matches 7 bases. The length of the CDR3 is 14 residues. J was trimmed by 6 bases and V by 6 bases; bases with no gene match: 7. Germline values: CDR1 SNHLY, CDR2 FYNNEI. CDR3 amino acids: CASRAGDRAGELFF. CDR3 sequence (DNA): TGTGCCAGCAGGGCGGGAGATAGGGCCGGGGAGCTGTTTTTT.

CDR3 in DNA: TGTGCCAGCACCCCTCCTGACGGACACTCTGGCTACACCTTC. Translation: CASTPPDGHSGYTF. This sequence joins TRBV7-9 and TRBJ1-2; tentative D call: TRBD1 (5 bases). Germline CDR1 reads SEHNR; CDR2 reads FQNEAQ (reference sequence). V was cut by 7 bases and J by 7 bases, with 19 bases left in between. There are 14 residues in the CDR3.

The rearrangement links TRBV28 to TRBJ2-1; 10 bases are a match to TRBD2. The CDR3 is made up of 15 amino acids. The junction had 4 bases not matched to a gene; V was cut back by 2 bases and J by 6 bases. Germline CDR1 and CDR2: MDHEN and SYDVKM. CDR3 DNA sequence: TGTGCCAGCAGTTTAGCTAGCGGGAGTTTCAATGAGCAGTTCTTC. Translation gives CASSLASGSFNEQFF.

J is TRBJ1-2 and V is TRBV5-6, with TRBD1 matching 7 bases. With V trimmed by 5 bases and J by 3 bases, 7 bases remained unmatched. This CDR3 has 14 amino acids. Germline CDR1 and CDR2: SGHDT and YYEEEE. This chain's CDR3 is CASRKAGTDYGYTF. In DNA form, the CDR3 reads TGTGCCAGCAGGAAAGCCGGGACAGACTATGGCTACACCTTC.

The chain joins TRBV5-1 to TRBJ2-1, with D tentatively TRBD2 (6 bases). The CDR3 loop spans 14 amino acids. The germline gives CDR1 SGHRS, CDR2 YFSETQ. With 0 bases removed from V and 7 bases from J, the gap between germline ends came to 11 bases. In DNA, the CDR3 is TGCGCCAGCAGCTTGGGACCTCGGGGGAATGAGCAGTTCTTC. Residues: CASSLGPRGNEQFF.

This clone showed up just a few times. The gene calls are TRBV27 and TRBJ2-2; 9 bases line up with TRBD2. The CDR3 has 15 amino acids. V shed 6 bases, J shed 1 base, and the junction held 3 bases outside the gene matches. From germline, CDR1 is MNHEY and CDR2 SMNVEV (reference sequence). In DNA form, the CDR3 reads TGTGCCAGCAGGCGGGGGGGGCTGAACACCGGGGAGCTGTTTTTT. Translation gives CASRRGGLNTGELFF.

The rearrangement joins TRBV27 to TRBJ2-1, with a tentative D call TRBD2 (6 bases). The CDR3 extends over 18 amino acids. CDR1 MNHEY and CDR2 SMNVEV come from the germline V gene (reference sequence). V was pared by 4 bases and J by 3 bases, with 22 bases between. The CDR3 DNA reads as TGTGCCAGCAGTTCAACCCTCTCCAGGCGGGGTAACTACAATGAGCAGTTCTTC. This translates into CASSSTLSRRGNYNEQFF.

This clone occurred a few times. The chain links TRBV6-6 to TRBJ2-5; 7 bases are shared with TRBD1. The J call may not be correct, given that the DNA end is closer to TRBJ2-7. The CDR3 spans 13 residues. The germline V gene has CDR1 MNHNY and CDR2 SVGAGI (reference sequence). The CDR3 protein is CASSPRGNYEQYF. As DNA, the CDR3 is TGTGCCAGCAGCCCCAGGGGGAACTACGAGCAGTACTTC.

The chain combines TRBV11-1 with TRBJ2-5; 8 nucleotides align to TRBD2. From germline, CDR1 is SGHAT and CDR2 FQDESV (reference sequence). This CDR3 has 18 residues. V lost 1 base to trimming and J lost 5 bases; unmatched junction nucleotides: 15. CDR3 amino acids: CASSLERSGGGTRETQYF. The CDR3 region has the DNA TGTGCCAGCAGCTTAGAGAGAAGCGGGGGAGGAACACGGGAGACCCAGTACTTC.

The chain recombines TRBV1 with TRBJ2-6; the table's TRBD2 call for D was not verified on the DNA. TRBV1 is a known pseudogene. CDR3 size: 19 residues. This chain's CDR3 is CTSSQGGNYLISGANVLTF. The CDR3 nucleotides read TGCACCAGCAGCCAAGGTGGCAACTACCTCATCTCTGGGGCCAACGTCCTGACTTTC.

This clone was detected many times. The CDR3 DNA sequence: TGTGCCAGTAGGGGATACCAGGGGGCCCACACTGAAGCTTTCTTT. Protein product: CASRGYQGAHTEAFF. V and J are TRBV19 and TRBJ1-1; 8 positions agree with TRBD1. CDR3 length: 15 residues. V dropped 6 bases and J dropped 3; count of bases not matched to a gene: 9. CDR1 and CDR2 (germline): LNHDA, SQIVND (reference sequence).

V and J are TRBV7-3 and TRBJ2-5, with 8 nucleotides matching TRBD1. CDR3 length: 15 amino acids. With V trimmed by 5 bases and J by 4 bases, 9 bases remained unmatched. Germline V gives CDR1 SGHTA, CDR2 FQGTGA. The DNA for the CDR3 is TGTGCCAGCAGCCACCCTGACAGGGGAGGAGAGACCCAGTACTTC. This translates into CASSHPDRGGETQYF.

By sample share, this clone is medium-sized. CDR3 in DNA: TGTGCCAGCACCCTAGGGGTTGGGTCCTACAATGAGCAGTTCTTC. This gives the protein CASTLGVGSYNEQFF. The gene calls are TRBV7-9 and TRBJ2-1; TRBD1 might be the D (5 bases). The CDR3 loop spans 15 amino acids. Germline V lookup: CDR1 SEHNR, CDR2 FQNEAQ (reference sequence). V lost 7 bases to trimming and J lost 1 base, with 14 bases between them.